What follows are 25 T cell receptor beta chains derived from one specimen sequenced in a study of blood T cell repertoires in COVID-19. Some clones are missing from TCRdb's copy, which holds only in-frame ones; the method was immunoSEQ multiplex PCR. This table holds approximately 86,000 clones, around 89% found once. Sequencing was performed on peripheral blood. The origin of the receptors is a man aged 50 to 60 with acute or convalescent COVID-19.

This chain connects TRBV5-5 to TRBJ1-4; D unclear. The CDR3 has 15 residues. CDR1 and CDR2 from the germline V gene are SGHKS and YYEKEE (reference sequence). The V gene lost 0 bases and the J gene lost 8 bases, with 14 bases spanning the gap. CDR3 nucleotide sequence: TGTGCCAGCAGCTTGGGTGCTCTTTCGGGGGAAAAACTGTTTTTT. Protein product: CASSLGALSGEKLFF.

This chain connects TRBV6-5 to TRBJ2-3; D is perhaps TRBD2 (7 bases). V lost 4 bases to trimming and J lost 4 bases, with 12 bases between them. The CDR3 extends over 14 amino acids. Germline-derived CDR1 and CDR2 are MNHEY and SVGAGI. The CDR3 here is CASSSGGRSDTQYF. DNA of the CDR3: TGTGCCAGCAGTTCCGGGGGGCGGTCAGATACGCAGTATTTT.

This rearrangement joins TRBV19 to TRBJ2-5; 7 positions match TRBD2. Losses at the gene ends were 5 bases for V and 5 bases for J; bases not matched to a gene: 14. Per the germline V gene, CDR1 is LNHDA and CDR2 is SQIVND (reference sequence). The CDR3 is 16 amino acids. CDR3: CASSPDLAGDRETQYF. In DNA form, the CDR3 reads TGTGCCAGTAGTCCTGATTTGGCGGGGGATAGGGAGACCCAGTACTTC.

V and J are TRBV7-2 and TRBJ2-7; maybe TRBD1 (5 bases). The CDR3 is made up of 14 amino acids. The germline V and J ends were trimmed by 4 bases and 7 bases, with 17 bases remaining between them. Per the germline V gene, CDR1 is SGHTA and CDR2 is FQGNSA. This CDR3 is CASSSSDTRREQYF. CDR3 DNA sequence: TGTGCCAGCAGCTCCTCGGACACTCGTCGGGAGCAGTACTTC. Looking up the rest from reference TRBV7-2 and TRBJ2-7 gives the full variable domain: GAGVSQSPSNKVTEKGKDVELRCDPISGHTALYWYRQSLGQGLEFLIYFQGNSAPDKSGLPSDRFSAERTGGSVSTLTIQRTQQEDSAVYLCASSSSDTRREQYFGPGTRLTVT.

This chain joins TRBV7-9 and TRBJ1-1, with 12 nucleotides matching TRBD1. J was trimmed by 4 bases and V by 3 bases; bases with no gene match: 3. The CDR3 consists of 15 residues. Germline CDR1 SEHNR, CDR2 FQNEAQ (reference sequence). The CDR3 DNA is TGTGCCAGCAGCTTCGGGACAGGGGGCGGCACTGAAGCTTTCTTT. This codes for CASSFGTGGGTEAFF.

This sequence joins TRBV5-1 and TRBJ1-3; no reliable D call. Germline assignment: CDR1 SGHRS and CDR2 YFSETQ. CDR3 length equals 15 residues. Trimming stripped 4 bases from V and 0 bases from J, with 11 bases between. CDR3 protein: CASSMHTNSGNTIYF. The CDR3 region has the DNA TGCGCCAGCAGCATGCACACAAACTCTGGAAACACCATATATTTT.

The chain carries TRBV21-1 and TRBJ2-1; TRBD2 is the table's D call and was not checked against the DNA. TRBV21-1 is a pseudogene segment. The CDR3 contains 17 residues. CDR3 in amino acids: CASSNPSGGANYNEQFF. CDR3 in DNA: TGTGCCAGCAGCAACCCTAGCGGGGGGGCTAACTACAATGAGCAGTTCTTC.

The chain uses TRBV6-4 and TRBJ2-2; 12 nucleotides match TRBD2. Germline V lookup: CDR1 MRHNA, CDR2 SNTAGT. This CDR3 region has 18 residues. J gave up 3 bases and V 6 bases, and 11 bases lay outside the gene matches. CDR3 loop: CASSPNTSGGWYTGELFF. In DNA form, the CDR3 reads TGTGCCAGCAGCCCGAATACTAGCGGGGGGTGGTACACCGGGGAGCTGTTTTTT.

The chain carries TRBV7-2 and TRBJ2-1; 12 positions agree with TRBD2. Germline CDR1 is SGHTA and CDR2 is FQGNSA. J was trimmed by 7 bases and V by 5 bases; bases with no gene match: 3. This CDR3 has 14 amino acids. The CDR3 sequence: CASSLGLAGNEQFF. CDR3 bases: TGTGCCAGCAGCCTCGGACTAGCGGGGAATGAGCAGTTCTTC.

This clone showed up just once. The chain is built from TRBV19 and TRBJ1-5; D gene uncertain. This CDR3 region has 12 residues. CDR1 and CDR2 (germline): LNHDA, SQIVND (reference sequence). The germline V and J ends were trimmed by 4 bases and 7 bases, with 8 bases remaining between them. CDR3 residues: CASSTVTQPQHF. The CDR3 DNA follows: TGTGCCAGTAGTACCGTTACACAGCCCCAGCATTTT. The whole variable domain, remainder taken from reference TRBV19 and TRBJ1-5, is DGGITQSPKYLFRKEGQNVTLSCEQNLNHDAMYWYRQDPGQGLRLIYYSQIVNDFQKGDIAEGYSVSREKKESFPLTVTSAQKNPTAFYLCASSTVTQPQHFGDGTRLSIL.

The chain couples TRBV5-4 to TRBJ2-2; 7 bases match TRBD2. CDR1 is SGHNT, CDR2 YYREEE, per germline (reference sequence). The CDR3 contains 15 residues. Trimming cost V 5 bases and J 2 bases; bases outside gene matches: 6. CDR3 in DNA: TGTGCCAGCAGGGATGCGGGGGTCAACACCGGGGAGCTGTTTTTT. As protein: CASRDAGVNTGELFF.

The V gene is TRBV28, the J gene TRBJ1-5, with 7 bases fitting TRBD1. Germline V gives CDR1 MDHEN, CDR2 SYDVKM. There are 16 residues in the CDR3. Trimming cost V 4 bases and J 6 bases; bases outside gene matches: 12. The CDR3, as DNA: TGTGCCAGCAGTTATAGCGAAAGGGGGCCCGTTCAGCCCCAGCATTTT. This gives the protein CASSYSERGPVQPQHF.

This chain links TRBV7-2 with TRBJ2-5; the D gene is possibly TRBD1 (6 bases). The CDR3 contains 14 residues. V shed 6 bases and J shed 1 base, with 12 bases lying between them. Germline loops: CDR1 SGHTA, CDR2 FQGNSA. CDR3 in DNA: TGTGCCAGCAGTTTTCAGGGGTCCCAAGAGACCCAGTACTTC. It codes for CASSFQGSQETQYF.

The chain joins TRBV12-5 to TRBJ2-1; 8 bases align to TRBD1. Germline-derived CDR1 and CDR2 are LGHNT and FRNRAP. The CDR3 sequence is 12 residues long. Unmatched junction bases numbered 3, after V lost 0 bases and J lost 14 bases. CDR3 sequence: CASGLVRGLEFF. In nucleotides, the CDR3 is TGTGCTAGTGGTTTGGTCAGGGGGCTCGAGTTCTTC.

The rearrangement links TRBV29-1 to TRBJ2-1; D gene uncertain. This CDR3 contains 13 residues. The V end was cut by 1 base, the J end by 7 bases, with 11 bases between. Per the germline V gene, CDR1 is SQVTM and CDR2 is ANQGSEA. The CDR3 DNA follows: TGCAGCGTTGAAGTGTGGAGCACGAATGAGCAGTTCTTC. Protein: CSVEVWSTNEQFF.

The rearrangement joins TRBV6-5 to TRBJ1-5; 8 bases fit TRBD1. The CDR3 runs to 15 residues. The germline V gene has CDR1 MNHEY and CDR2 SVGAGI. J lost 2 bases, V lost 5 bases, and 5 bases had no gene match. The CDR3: CASSRKTGGNQPQHF. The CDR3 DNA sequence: TGTGCCAGCAGTCGGAAGACAGGGGGCAATCAGCCCCAGCATTTT.

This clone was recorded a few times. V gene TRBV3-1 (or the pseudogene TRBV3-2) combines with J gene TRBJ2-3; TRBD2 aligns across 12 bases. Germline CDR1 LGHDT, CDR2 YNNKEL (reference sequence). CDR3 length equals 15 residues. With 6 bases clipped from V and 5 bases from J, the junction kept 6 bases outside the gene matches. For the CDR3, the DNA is TGTGCCAGCAGACCCGGGACTAGCGGGCGAGATACGCAGTATTTT. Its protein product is CASRPGTSGRDTQYF.

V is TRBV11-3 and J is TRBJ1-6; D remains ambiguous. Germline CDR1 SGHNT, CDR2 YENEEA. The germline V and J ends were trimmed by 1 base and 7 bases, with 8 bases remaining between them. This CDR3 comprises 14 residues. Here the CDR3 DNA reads TGTGCCAGCAGCTTAGGCGGTGGGAATTCACCCCTCCACTTT. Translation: CASSLGGGNSPLHF.

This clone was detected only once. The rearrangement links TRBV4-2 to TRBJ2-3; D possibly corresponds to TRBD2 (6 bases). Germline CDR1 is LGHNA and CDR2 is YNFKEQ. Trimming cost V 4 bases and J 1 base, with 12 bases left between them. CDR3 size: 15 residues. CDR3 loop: CASSPSWGGTDTQYF. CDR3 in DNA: TGTGCCAGCAGCCCCTCGTGGGGGGGCACAGATACGCAGTATTTT.

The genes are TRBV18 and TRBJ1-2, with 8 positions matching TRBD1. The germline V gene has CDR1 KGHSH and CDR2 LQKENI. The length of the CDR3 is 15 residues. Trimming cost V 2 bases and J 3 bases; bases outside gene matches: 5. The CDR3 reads CASSPSQGADYGYTF. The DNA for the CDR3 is TGTGCCAGCTCACCATCTCAGGGGGCGGACTATGGCTACACCTTC.

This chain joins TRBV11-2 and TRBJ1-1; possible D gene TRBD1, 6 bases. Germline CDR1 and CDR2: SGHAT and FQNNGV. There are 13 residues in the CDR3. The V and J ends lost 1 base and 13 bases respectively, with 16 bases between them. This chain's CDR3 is CASSLGRGTMSFF. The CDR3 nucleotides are TGTGCCAGCAGCTTAGGTAGGGGGACAATGAGTTTCTTT.

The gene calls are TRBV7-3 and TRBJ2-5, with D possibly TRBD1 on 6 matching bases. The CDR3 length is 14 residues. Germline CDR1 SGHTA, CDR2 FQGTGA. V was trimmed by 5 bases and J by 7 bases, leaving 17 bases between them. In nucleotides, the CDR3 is TGTGCCAGCAGCCCTGACAGGCGAGTAGGGACCCAGTACTTC. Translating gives CASSPDRRVGTQYF.

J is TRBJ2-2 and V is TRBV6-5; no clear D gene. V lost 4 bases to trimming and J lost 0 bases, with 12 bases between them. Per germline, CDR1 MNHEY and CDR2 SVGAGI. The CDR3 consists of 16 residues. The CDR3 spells CASSFRVLPNTGELFF. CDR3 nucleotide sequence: TGTGCCAGCAGTTTCCGGGTACTCCCGAACACCGGGGAGCTGTTTTTT.

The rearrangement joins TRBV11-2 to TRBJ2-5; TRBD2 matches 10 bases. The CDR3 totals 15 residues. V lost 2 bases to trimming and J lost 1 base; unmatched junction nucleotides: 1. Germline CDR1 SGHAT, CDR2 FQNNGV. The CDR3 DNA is TGTGCCAGCAGCTTACTAGCGGGGGTCCAAGAGACCCAGTACTTC. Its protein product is CASSLLAGVQETQYF.

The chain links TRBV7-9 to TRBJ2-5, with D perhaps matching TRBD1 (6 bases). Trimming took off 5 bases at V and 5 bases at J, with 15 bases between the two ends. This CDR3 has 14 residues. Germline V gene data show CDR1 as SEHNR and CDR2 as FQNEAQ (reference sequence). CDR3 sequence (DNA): TGTGCCAGCAGCCGTCACAACAGGGACGAGACCCAGTACTTC. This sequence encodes CASSRHNRDETQYF.